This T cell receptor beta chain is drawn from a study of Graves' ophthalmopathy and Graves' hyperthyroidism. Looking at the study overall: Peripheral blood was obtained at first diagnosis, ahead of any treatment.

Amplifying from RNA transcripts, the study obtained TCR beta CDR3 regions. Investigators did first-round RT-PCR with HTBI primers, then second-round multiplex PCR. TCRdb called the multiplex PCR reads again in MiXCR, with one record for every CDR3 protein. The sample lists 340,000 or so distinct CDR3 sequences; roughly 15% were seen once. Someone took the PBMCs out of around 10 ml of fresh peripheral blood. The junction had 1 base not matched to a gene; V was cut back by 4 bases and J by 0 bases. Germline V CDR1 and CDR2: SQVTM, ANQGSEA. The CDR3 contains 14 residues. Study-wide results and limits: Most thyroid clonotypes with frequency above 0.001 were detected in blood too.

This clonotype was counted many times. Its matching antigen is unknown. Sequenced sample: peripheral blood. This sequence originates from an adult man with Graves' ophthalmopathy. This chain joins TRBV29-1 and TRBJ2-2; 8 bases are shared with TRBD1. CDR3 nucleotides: TGCAGCGTTGCACAGGGGGCGAACACCGGGGAGCTGTTTTTT. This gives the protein CSVAQGANTGELFF.